This TCR beta chain is from a study of blood T cell repertoires in COVID-19. Study overall: From the United States, Italy and Spain came samples of acute and convalescent COVID-19. Nucleic acid was either cDNA or gDNA, and it came from T cells, B-cell-depleted T cells, or PBMCs.

Trimming took 4 bases from V and 0 from J, leaving 9 bases between them. CDR1 and CDR2 from the germline V gene are SNHLY and FYNNEI. This CDR3 spans 14 amino acids. The authors' processing: From reference gene primer amplification, estimates of nucleated cell counts were derived. Profiled with immunoSEQ multiplex PCR; TCRdb holds only in-frame clones, not every one. That table is the source of V, J and clone size, and D and trimming were worked out from the DNA. The profile shows approximately 250,000 clones, approximately 90% of them singletons. This clonotype originated in a man aged 25 to 40 who had recovered from COVID-19. This sequence joins TRBV2 and TRBJ1-1; D ambiguous. The specimen was peripheral blood. The CDR3 is CASSGLALNTEAFF. As DNA, the CDR3 is TGTGCCAGCAGTGGGTTAGCTTTGAACACTGAAGCTTTCTTT.